These T cell receptor beta chains were read from a single sample in a study of cytomegalovirus exposure and HLA in healthy donors. Repertoires were generated with immunoSEQ multiplex PCR, while TCRdb's copy carries only in-frame clones and drops some. There are under 130,000 clones in the sample; 60% to 85% occur only once, and 1% to 1.5% lies in the top ten. The sequenced sample consisted of PBMCs. The receptors derive from a man in his forties in good health and CMV-seronegative. Each CDR3 is given with its conserved first and last residue. Fields, in order: J gene, clone size, D gene, V gene, CDR3 DNA, CDR3 protein. The D gene is left open where the match is weak. Some rows have no size entry. The others give once, few or many, or a class for an expanded clone.

TRBJ2-7 . TRBD1 TRBV5-1 TGCGCCAGCAGCCAGGACAGGGGGTTCGGCGAGCAGTACTTC CASSQDRGFGEQYF
TRBJ1-1 . . TRBV19 TGTGCCAGTAGTATGGCCCATGTAGGGGCTAACACTGAAGCTTTCTTT CASSMAHVGANTEAFF
TRBJ2-3 few . TRBV7-2 TGTGCCAGCAGCCCTGACAGCCTGGGCACAGATACGCAGTATTTT CASSPDSLGTDTQYF
TRBJ1-6 . . TRBV28 TGTGCCAGCAGTTTAGGAGGTTCCTATAATTCACCCCTCCACTTT CASSLGGSYNSPLHF
TRBJ1-2 . . TRBV30 TGTGGGAGAAATTACGGGGACTATGGCTACACCTTC CGRNYGDYGYTF
TRBJ2-1 . . TRBV5-1 TGCGCCAGCAGCTTGCTTGGTGCGGGGAGAAGCTCCTACAATGAGCAGTTCTTC CASSLLGAGRSSYNEQFF
TRBJ2-1 few . TRBV19 TGTGCCAGCCAGTTTGTTGATGAGCAGTTCTTC CASQFVDEQFF
TRBJ1-4 few TRBD1 TRBV6-5 TGTGCCAGCAGTTACTGGACAGGGGAAAAACTGTTTTTT CASSYWTGEKLFF
TRBJ1-2 . . TRBV7-2 TGTGCCAGCAGCTTAGCGCGGCGGCAGAGGTCAGGCTACACCTTC CASSLARRQRSGYTF
TRBJ1-3 . TRBD1 TRBV11-2 TGTGCCAGCGGACAGGGCTCTGGAAACACCATATATTTT CASGQGSGNTIYF
TRBJ2-7 once TRBD2 TRBV5-4 TGTGCCAGCAGCACTCGGACTAGCGCCATCTACGAGCAGTACTTC CASSTRTSAIYEQYF
TRBJ2-5 . TRBD2 TRBV4-1 TGCGCCAGCAGACCCAATAGGCTAGCGGGAGTTGGAGAGACCCAGTACTTC CASRPNRLAGVGETQYF
TRBJ2-1 . . TRBV11-3 TGTGCCAGCAGCTTACGGGGGATCGAATACAATGAGCAGTTCTTC CASSLRGIEYNEQFF
TRBJ1-3 . . TRBV6-6 TGTGCCGGTAGGGAGGCTTCTGGAAACACCATATATTTT CAGREASGNTIYF
TRBJ2-3 . TRBD2 TRBV27 TGTGCCAGCAGTTTCCCCCCACGGAGCGGGGCCGCCACAGATACGCAGTATTTT CASSFPPRSGAATDTQYF
TRBJ2-3 few TRBD2 TRBV25-1 TGTGCCAGCAGTGAATATGTAGCGGGAAGGGAAGATACGCAGTATTTT CASSEYVAGREDTQYF
TRBJ1-4 . . TRBV27 TGTGCCAGCAGTTTAGGCGGGATAAGTGAAAAACTGTTTTTT CASSLGGISEKLFF
TRBJ1-2 . TRBD1 TRBV25-1 TGTGCCAGCAGTGAGGCGGGCAGGGGGCTCTATGGCTACACCTTC CASSEAGRGLYGYTF
TRBJ1-1 . . TRBV5-8 TGTGCCACCACGGATCAGCGGTTGAACACTGAAGCTTTCTTT CATTDQRLNTEAFF
TRBJ2-7 few TRBD1 TRBV2 TGTGCCAGCAGTGATCCGGGACAGGGTATCTACGAGCAGTACTTC CASSDPGQGIYEQYF
TRBJ2-7 . . TRBV9 TGTGCCAGCAGCGTAGGGCAGGGGACCTCCTACGAGCAGTACTTC CASSVGQGTSYEQYF
TRBJ1-5 . . TRBV6-6 TGTGCCAGCAGTTCCGGGGGTAATAGCAATCAGCCCCAGCATTTT CASSSGGNSNQPQHF
TRBJ1-2 . . TRBV4-3 TGCGCCAGCAGCCAAGGGAGGGGACTTTTCAATGGCTACACCTTC CASSQGRGLFNGYTF
TRBJ1-2 . TRBD1 TRBV6-5 TGTGCCAGCAGTTACTCCCCAGGGGGCGCGGGTGGCTACACCTTC CASSYSPGGAGGYTF
TRBJ2-7 . . TRBV19 TGTGCCAGTAGCAAGGGCGCTGGGGGCTGGTACGAGCAGTACTTC CASSKGAGGWYEQYF
TRBJ1-1 . . TRBV7-9 TGTTCCAGCAGCGAAGGGGGCACTGAAGCTTTCTTT CSSSEGGTEAFF
TRBJ1-1 . . TRBV29-1 TGCAGCGTTTTCCTAGGCACAATACCAAGGAACACTGAAGCTTTCTTT CSVFLGTIPRNTEAFF
TRBJ1-1 many TRBD1 TRBV10-3 TGTGCCATCAGTGATCTCCGGACAGGCATGAACACTGAAGCTTTCTTT CAISDLRTGMNTEAFF
TRBJ1-2 once TRBD1 TRBV4-1 TGCGCCAGCAGCCCGGGACAGGGCACCTACACCTTC CASSPGQGTYTF
TRBJ2-7 once . TRBV6-1 TGTGCCAGCAGTGTAGGGGCCTACGAGCAGTACTTC CASSVGAYEQYF
TRBJ1-5 . . TRBV7-2 TGTGCCAGCAGCTTAATAGCCAGAGATAGCAATCAGCCCCAGCATTTT CASSLIARDSNQPQHF
TRBJ2-7 . TRBD2 TRBV5-6 TGTGCCAGCAGCTTGTCCGTTCGGGGGGGTTACGAGCAGTACTTC CASSLSVRGGYEQYF
TRBJ2-7 few TRBD1 TRBV4-2 TGTGCCAGCAGCCACTACGGACAGGGGGTATTCGAGCAGTACTTC CASSHYGQGVFEQYF
TRBJ1-6 few . TRBV6-6 TGTGCCAGCAGTTACTCGGAACAGGGTGGATCACCCCTCCACTTT CASSYSEQGGSPLHF
TRBJ2-1 . TRBD2 TRBV4-1 TGCGCCAGCAGCCAGATGGGACTAGCGGGCAGCTCCTACAATGAGCAGTTCTTC CASSQMGLAGSSYNEQFF
TRBJ2-7 . TRBD2 TRBV7-9 TGTTCCAGCAGCTTACGGGAAGCGGGGTTCTACGAGCAGTACTTC CSSSLREAGFYEQYF
TRBJ1-2 . . TRBV28 TGTGCCAGCAGTTTAATAGGCGGACAAGTCTATGGCTACACCTTC CASSLIGGQVYGYTF
TRBJ1-6 few . TRBV30 TGTGCCTGGAGTGTAAGCGAGGGCTTAGGATCCTATAATTCACCCCTCCACTTT CAWSVSEGLGSYNSPLHF
TRBJ2-3 . . TRBV7-3 TGTGCCAGCAGCTCCTATTCCGGGACTGGCGGGGATTCGCAGTATTTT CASSSYSGTGGDSQYF
TRBJ2-1 once . TRBV27 TGTGCCAGCAGTTTAATCCGGGGTCCCTACAATGAGCAGTTCTTC CASSLIRGPYNEQFF
TRBJ2-7 . TRBD1 TRBV13 TGTGCCAGCAGCTCCGGGACAGGGGGTCTCGAGCAGTACTTC CASSSGTGGLEQYF
TRBJ2-3 . TRBD1 TRBV5-1 TGCGCCAGCAGCGGGCGGACAGGGGACACAGATACGCAGTATTTT CASSGRTGDTDTQYF
TRBJ1-1 . TRBD1 TRBV28 TGTGCCAGCAAACCCGAACAGGGGGTGAACACTGAAGCTTTCTTT CASKPEQGVNTEAFF
TRBJ2-5 once TRBD2 TRBV12-5 TGTGCTAGTGGTTTGGGCAGGGAGGGACAAGAGACCCAGTACTTC CASGLGREGQETQYF
TRBJ2-7 . TRBD2 TRBV9 TGTGCCAGCAGCGTTAGCGGGGACTACGAGCAGTACTTC CASSVSGDYEQYF
TRBJ2-7 . . TRBV19 TGTGCCAGTAGTTTTTCTACCAACTACGAGCAGTACTTC CASSFSTNYEQYF
TRBJ2-5 . TRBD1 TRBV7-9 TGTGCCAGCAGCCCGGAACGGACAGGGGGAGAGACCCAGTACTTC CASSPERTGGETQYF
TRBJ1-4 few . TRBV18 TGTGCCAGCTCCCGGTCTGGAAACGGGGATGAAAAACTGTTTTTT CASSRSGNGDEKLFF
TRBJ2-3 . . TRBV5-6 TGTGCCAGCAGCTTGGAACGGTATACGCAGTATTTT CASSLERYTQYF
TRBJ1-5 . . TRBV5-8 TGTGCCAGCAGCTTGTTCAGGAGCAATCAGCCCCAGCATTTT CASSLFRSNQPQHF
TRBJ1-2 few . TRBV6-5 TGTGCCAGCAGTTACCGTGGGCAACGAGGGGGCTACACCTTC CASSYRGQRGGYTF
TRBJ2-3 . TRBD2 TRBV6-4 TGTGCCAGCAGTATAGTAGCGGGGGCTGCAGATACGCAGTATTTT CASSIVAGAADTQYF
TRBJ1-2 few . TRBV6-5 TGTGCCAGCAGTTACACGGGGAAGAACTATGGCTACACCTTC CASSYTGKNYGYTF
TRBJ1-4 . . TRBV5-4 TGTGCCAGCAGTTGGGGAGGGGGGCCAACTAATGAAAAACTGTTTTTT CASSWGGGPTNEKLFF
TRBJ2-5 . . TRBV5-1 TGCGCCAGCAGTCGGGACTTTACTATACAAGAGACCCAGTACTTC CASSRDFTIQETQYF